The 22 T cell receptor beta chains given below trace back to one sample, sequenced in a study of cytomegalovirus exposure and HLA in healthy donors. The PCR made use of 60 Vbeta and 13 Jbeta primers. Profiling relied on immunoSEQ multiplex PCR, and the TCRdb table lists in-frame clones only, not all of them. The repertoire holds approximately 170,000 clones, approximately 70% seen once, with 2.5% to 3.5% in the top ten. Sequences were obtained from PBMCs. These TCRs come from a woman in her twenties or thirties in good health and CMV-seropositive.

The rearrangement uses TRBV28 and TRBJ2-7; 9 nucleotides agree with TRBD2. The germline CDR1 and CDR2 sequences are MDHEN and SYDVKM. V was pared by 6 bases and J by 3 bases, with 6 bases of the junction left unmatched. This CDR3 region has 14 residues. The CDR3 region is CASRISGRVYEQYF. The CDR3 DNA reads TGTGCCAGCAGAATTAGCGGGAGAGTCTACGAGCAGTACTTC. Combining the CDR3 with reference TRBV28 and TRBJ2-7 gives the whole variable domain DVKVTQSSRYLVKRTGEKVFLECVQDMDHENMFWYRQDPGLGLRLIYFSYDVKMKEKGDIPEGYSVSREKKERFSLILESASTNQTSMYLCASRISGRVYEQYFGPGTRLTVT.

This chain links TRBV7-2 with TRBJ2-7; TRBD1 aligns across 11 bases. This CDR3 comprises 14 residues. The V and J ends lost 4 bases and 6 bases, in that order; junction bases with no gene match: 5. Germline CDR1 and CDR2: SGHTA and FQGNSA. The CDR3 DNA reads as TGTGCCAGCAGCTCACCGGGACAGGGGGTCGAGCAGTACTTC. Protein product: CASSSPGQGVEQYF.

The chain is built from TRBV27 and TRBJ1-5, with D perhaps matching TRBD1 (6 bases). V gave up 4 bases and J gave up 6 bases, with 13 bases separating them. Germline V lookup: CDR1 MNHEY, CDR2 SMNVEV (reference sequence). The CDR3 consists of 14 residues. The CDR3 spells CASSSARGTQPQHF. The CDR3 DNA reads as TGTGCCAGCAGTTCGGCCAGGGGTACTCAGCCCCAGCATTTT.

The chain carries TRBV27 and TRBJ2-2, with TRBD2 as a possible D gene (6 bases). Trimming pared 7 bases from V and 4 bases from J, leaving 22 bases between. Germline V gene data show CDR1 as MNHEY and CDR2 as SMNVEV (reference sequence). This CDR3 comprises 17 residues. DNA of the CDR3: TGTGCCAGCATCCCTTCGGCGGGGCTATTAAGCACCGGGGAGCTGTTTTTT. The encoded protein is CASIPSAGLLSTGELFF.

CDR3 bases: TGTGCCAGCAAGACAGGGGGCCGAACGAACACTGAAGCTTTCTTT. Translated, it gives CASKTGGRTNTEAFF. J is TRBJ1-1 and V is TRBV6-6, with 10 bases that match TRBD1. The trim removed 7 bases at V and 1 base at J, leaving 6 bases unmatched. The CDR3 contains 15 residues. CDR1 is MNHNY, CDR2 SVGAGI, per germline (reference sequence).

This chain uses TRBV6-6 with TRBJ2-3; D call uncertain. The V gene lost 7 bases and the J gene lost 12 bases, with 14 bases spanning the gap. The CDR3 loop spans 11 amino acids. The germline CDR1 and CDR2 sequences are MNHNY and SVGAGI (reference sequence). The CDR3 DNA reads TGTGCCAGCACTTCGCTGGGCCCACAGTATTTT. The encoded protein is CASTSLGPQYF.

In this sample, this clone turned up a few times. DNA of the CDR3: TGTGCCAGCAGTGAAAATTCACAGGGCAACCAGTACTTC. As protein: CASSENSQGNQYF. The chain uses TRBV6-1 and TRBJ2-5; D might be TRBD1 (6 bases). V was clipped by 2 bases and J by 10 bases, with 14 bases between them. Germline V gives CDR1 MNHNS, CDR2 SASEGT. This CDR3 is 13 amino acids long.

The rearrangement uses TRBV21-1 and TRBJ1-6; TRBD1, the table's D call, lacks a check against the DNA. TRBV21-1 counts as a pseudogene. The CDR3 loop spans 16 amino acids. Written as DNA, the CDR3 is TGTGCCAGCAGCCTGTGGACAGGGGAAAACCTTCCTCCCCTCCACTTT. Amino acids: CASSLWTGENLPPLHF.

The chain uses TRBV23-1 and TRBJ2-1; D may be TRBD2 (6 bases). TRBV23-1 is flagged as an ORF with uncertain function. The CDR3 length is 12 residues. The CDR3 here is CDDLAIVDEQFF. The CDR3 bases are TGCGACGATCTAGCGATAGTGGATGAGCAGTTCTTC.

The chain couples TRBV27 to TRBJ2-7; 7 bases are a match to TRBD1. The CDR3 covers 15 residues. The V gene end was trimmed by 6 bases and the J gene end by 2 bases; junction bases not matched to a gene: 10. CDR1 MNHEY and CDR2 SMNVEV come from the germline V gene (reference sequence). The CDR3 loop is CASRKGQDPTYEQYF. In nucleotides, the CDR3 is TGTGCCAGCAGAAAAGGACAGGACCCAACCTACGAGCAGTACTTC.

This chain uses TRBV6-1 with TRBJ1-4; D is unresolved. Germline values: CDR1 MNHNS, CDR2 SASEGT. With 7 bases removed from V and 0 bases from J, the gap between germline ends came to 6 bases. CDR3 length: 13 amino acids. CDR3: CASTYTTNEKLFF. As DNA, the CDR3 is TGTGCCAGCACGTACACAACTAATGAAAAACTGTTTTTT.

This clone turned up a few times. This sequence joins TRBV19 and TRBJ1-2; a weak D match, TRBD1 (5 bases). This CDR3 region has 14 residues. The V end lost 3 bases, the J end lost 2 bases, and 10 bases lay between the germline ends. Germline values: CDR1 LNHDA, CDR2 SQIVND (reference sequence). CDR3 in amino acids: CASSMTVTNYGYTF. DNA of the CDR3: TGTGCCAGTAGTATGACAGTAACGAACTATGGCTACACCTTC.

This sequence joins TRBV19 and TRBJ1-1; no reliable D call. With 10 bases removed from V and 0 bases from J, the gap between germline ends came to 15 bases. Germline V gene data show CDR1 as LNHDA and CDR2 as SQIVND (reference sequence). The length of the CDR3 is 14 residues. The CDR3 sequence is CATQTSLMNTEAFF. As DNA, the CDR3 is TGTGCCACCCAGACAAGCCTCATGAACACTGAAGCTTTCTTT.

The chain carries TRBV9 and TRBJ2-3; tentatively, D is TRBD2 (6 bases). The CDR3 runs 16 residues. The V and J ends lost 0 bases and 0 bases respectively, with 11 bases between them. The germline V gene encodes CDR1 SGDLS and CDR2 YYNGEE. In nucleotides, the CDR3 is TGTGCCAGCAGCGTAGGCAGCGGGCTCAGCACAGATACGCAGTATTTT. Residues: CASSVGSGLSTDTQYF. Drawing the rest from reference TRBV9 and TRBJ2-3, the complete variable domain is DSGVTQTPKHLITATGQRVTLRCSPRSGDLSVYWYQQSLDQGLQFLIQYYNGEERAKGNILERFSAQQFPDLHSELNLSSLELGDSALYFCASSVGSGLSTDTQYFGPGTRLTVL.

The chain uses TRBV5-5 and TRBJ2-3, with 7 nucleotides matching TRBD1. Germline CDR1 is SGHKS and CDR2 is YYEKEE (reference sequence). CDR3 size: 15 residues. V shed 4 bases, J shed 0 bases, and the junction held 5 bases outside the gene matches. CDR3 bases: TGTGCCAGCAGCCCCGAGGGGGCTAGCACAGATACGCAGTATTTT. It yields the protein CASSPEGASTDTQYF.

On this clone itself: A junction boundary mismatches the germline segment, possibly from a read error. The genes are TRBV5-1 and TRBJ2-7; 9 positions match TRBD2. The CDR3 runs to 13 residues. Germline CDR1 reads SGHRS; CDR2 reads YFSETQ. The CDR3 loop reads CASSLGEAGGPHF. The CDR3 bases are TGCGCCAGCAGCTTGGGAGAGGCGGGAGGGCCCCACTTC.

The V gene is TRBV5-1, the J gene TRBJ2-7; TRBD2 might be the D (5 bases). This CDR3 has 14 amino acids. V gave up 2 bases and J gave up 2 bases, with 11 bases separating them. The germline gives CDR1 SGHRS, CDR2 YFSETQ. The CDR3 sequence: CASSLEEAPYEQYF. In DNA form, the CDR3 reads TGCGCCAGCAGCTTAGAGGAGGCGCCCTACGAGCAGTACTTC. Full variable domain (outside the CDR3, taken from reference TRBV5-1 and TRBJ2-7): KAGVTQTPRYLIKTRGQQVTLSCSPISGHRSVSWYQQTPGQGLQFLFEYFSETQRNKGNFPGRFSGRQFSNSRSEMNVSTLELGDSALYLCASSLEEAPYEQYFGPGTRLTVT.

V usage is TRBV5-6 and J usage is TRBJ2-1; tentatively, D is TRBD2 (5 bases). The germline V and J ends were trimmed by 4 bases and 9 bases, with 11 bases remaining between them. The CDR3 spans 12 residues. Per germline, CDR1 SGHDT and CDR2 YYEEEE. The CDR3 spells CASSPLSGEQFF. As DNA, the CDR3 is TGTGCCAGCAGCCCCCTAAGCGGTGAGCAGTTCTTC.

This chain uses TRBV11-2 with TRBJ2-2, with 7 positions matching TRBD1. Per the germline V gene, CDR1 is SGHAT and CDR2 is FQNNGV. This CDR3 is 15 amino acids long. With V trimmed by 6 bases and J by 5 bases, 9 bases remained unmatched. This chain's CDR3 is CASSFTGVWTGELFF. DNA of the CDR3: TGTGCCAGCAGTTTTACAGGGGTTTGGACCGGGGAGCTGTTTTTT.

V gene TRBV2 combines with J gene TRBJ2-3; the D gene is possibly TRBD2 (5 bases). The V end was cut by 6 bases, the J end by 4 bases, with 20 bases between. The CDR3 is 16 residues long. The V gene's germline CDR1 is SNHLY and CDR2 FYNNEI. CDR3 sequence (DNA): TGTGCCAGCAGCGGTCCGGGATTCCCGAGGGCAGATACGCAGTATTTT. As protein: CASSGPGFPRADTQYF.

This chain joins TRBV15 and TRBJ2-7, with 13 nucleotides matching TRBD2. Germline V CDR1 and CDR2: LNHNV, YYDKDF (reference sequence). Losses at the gene ends were 8 bases for V and 4 bases for J; bases not matched to a gene: 2. This CDR3 is built from 13 residues. The CDR3: CATRTSGSYEQYF. The CDR3, as DNA: TGTGCCACCCGGACTAGCGGGAGTTACGAGCAGTACTTC.

The chain is built from TRBV28 and TRBJ2-7, with D perhaps matching TRBD2 (6 bases). There are 13 residues in the CDR3. CDR1 is MDHEN, CDR2 SYDVKM, per germline. The V gene lost 6 bases and the J gene lost 5 bases, with 14 bases spanning the gap. CDR3 region: CASSSGGVHEQYF. As DNA, the CDR3 is TGTGCCAGCAGCAGCGGAGGGGTCCACGAGCAGTACTTC.